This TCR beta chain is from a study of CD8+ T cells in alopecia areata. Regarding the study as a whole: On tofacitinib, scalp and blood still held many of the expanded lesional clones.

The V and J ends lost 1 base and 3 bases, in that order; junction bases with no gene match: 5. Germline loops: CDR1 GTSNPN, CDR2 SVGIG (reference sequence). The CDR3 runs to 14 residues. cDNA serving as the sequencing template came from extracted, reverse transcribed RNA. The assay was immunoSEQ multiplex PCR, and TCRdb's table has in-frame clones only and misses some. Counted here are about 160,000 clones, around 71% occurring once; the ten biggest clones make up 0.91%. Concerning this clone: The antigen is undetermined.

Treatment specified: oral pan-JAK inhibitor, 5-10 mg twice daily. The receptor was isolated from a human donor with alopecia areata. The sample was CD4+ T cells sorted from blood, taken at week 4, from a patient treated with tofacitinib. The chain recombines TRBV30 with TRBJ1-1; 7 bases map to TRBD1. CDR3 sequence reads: CAWSEAGGYTEAFF. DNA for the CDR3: TGTGCCTGGAGTGAGGCAGGGGGGTACACTGAAGCTTTCTTT.